The 5 T cell receptor beta chains below come from one sample, sequenced in a study of T cells expressing NK-cell markers. TCRdb reprocessed the 5' RACE reads, keeping one entry per CDR3 protein, no DNA. This sample's clone table lists 130,000 to 150,000 distinct CDR3 sequences. Sample: blood T cells: a sorted CD56 or NKG2C T cell subset, CD4+ or CD8+ T cells, or bulk PBMC T cells (not recorded which). Receptors originate from a young man in good health.

The rearrangement links TRBV10-3 to TRBJ2-3; TCRdb calls TRBD2, which cannot be checked without DNA. Germline CDR1 and CDR2: ENHRY and SYGVKD. The CDR3 loop spans 15 amino acids. CDR3 in amino acids: CAISDPSGSTDTQYF.

This chain links TRBV7-9 with TRBJ2-7; the TRBD1 assignment by TCRdb is unverifiable without DNA. Germline values: CDR1 SEHNR, CDR2 FQNEAQ (reference sequence). The CDR3 covers 15 residues. The CDR3 spells CASSLELTVSYEQYF.

This sequence joins TRBV5-1 and TRBJ1-1; TCRdb names TRBD1, which stays unverified in the absence of DNA. CDR1 is SGHRS, CDR2 YFSETQ, per germline. CDR3 length: 18 residues. The CDR3 loop is CASSLEYRTGAPDTEAFF.

This sequence joins TRBV6-1 and TRBJ2-1; TCRdb's D call of TRBD2 is untestable without DNA. CDR1 is MNHNS and CDR2 is SASEGT in the germline V gene. This CDR3 spans 15 amino acids. This CDR3 reads CASSTIGGGYNEQFF.

This sequence joins TRBV7-8 and TRBJ2-7; there is no DNA to check the TCRdb D call of TRBD2. Germline CDR1 and CDR2: SGHVS and FQNEAQ. The CDR3 length is 16 residues. Here the CDR3 reads CASSYLTSGASYEQYF.